This note documents a single T cell receptor beta chain sequence. The data were obtained in a study of PD-L1 blockade in urothelial cancer. Looking at the study overall: Dosed intravenously at 1,200 mg every 3 weeks, atezolizumab was initiated by patients around 2014. Bladder-origin urothelial cancer in males described most of the 29 patients.

Patients in the study were battling locally advanced or metastatic urothelial carcinoma. CDR3 length: 14 residues. V lost 0 bases and J lost 6, with 12 bases in between. Germline values: CDR1 SGDLS, CDR2 YYNGEE. The data were produced by immunoSEQ multiplex PCR, yet TCRdb's version contains in-frame clones alone and is incomplete. The sample contains 70,000 to 90,000 clones, about 81% of which appear only once. The source is a man between 65 and 85 years old with urothelial cancer. The sequenced sample was PBMCs, obtained around atezolizumab (anti-PD-L1) treatment. The V gene is TRBV9, the J gene TRBJ1-2; D possibly corresponds to TRBD1 (5 bases). As DNA, the CDR3 is TGTGCCAGCAGCGTAGCTAGACGGGGGGATGGCTACACCTTC. This sequence encodes CASSVARRGDGYTF.